This T cell receptor (beta chain) was recovered during a study of T cell clonality in common variable immunodeficiency. Trimming removed 8 bases from V and 4 bases from J; junction bases left unmatched: 6. The CDR3 is 13 amino acids. Per germline, CDR1 LNHDA and CDR2 SQIVND (reference sequence). TCRdb's table, derived via immunoSEQ multiplex PCR, lists solely in-frame clones and lacks some. Observed are 2,000 to 3,000 clones, no singletons, with the top ten taking roughly 12%. On this clone itself: No antigen is known for it. The read ends 3 residues early relative to the CDR3; the germline J gene fills the gap.

Points from the study as a whole: Common variable immunodeficiency TCR beta sequences reportedly had fewer deletions and N-nucleotide insertions.

Sequencing was done on a sample of peripheral blood mononuclear cells. The chain recombines TRBV19 with TRBJ1-1; 8 bases line up with TRBD1. The sequence came from a human donor with common variable immunodeficiency. The part of the CDR3 DNA that was read is TGTGCCAGTGGCCAGGGGGCTGGCACTGAA. It codes for CASGQGAGTE. The CDR3 in full is CASGQGAGTEAFF.